This T cell receptor (beta chain) was found in a study of T cell responses to AZD1222 COVID-19 vaccine. Regarding the study as a whole: Close to half of all spike-specific TCRs reportedly target regions of the variants that are unmutated.

The study pooled second doses at about 4 or about 12 weeks. CDR1 is MNHEY and CDR2 is SVGAGI in the germline V gene. This CDR3 has 15 amino acids. Trimming left V 8 bases short and J 2 bases short, with 19 bases between. TCRdb keeps only in-frame clones here, not all; method: immunoSEQ multiplex PCR. The table has about 180,000 clones, about 91% seen once; the top ten hold 9.5% to 13%. A note on this clone: What it binds is not known.

Source: peripheral blood, taken 28 days after the second AZD1222 dose. This sequence joins TRBV6-5 and TRBJ2-7, with a tentative D call TRBD1 (6 bases). The TCR sequence derives from an adult who received the AZD1222 COVID-19 vaccine. The CDR3 coding sequence is TGTGCCAGCGGGGGTTCTGGGACAACCACCTACGAGCAGTACTTC. This sequence encodes CASGGSGTTTYEQYF.